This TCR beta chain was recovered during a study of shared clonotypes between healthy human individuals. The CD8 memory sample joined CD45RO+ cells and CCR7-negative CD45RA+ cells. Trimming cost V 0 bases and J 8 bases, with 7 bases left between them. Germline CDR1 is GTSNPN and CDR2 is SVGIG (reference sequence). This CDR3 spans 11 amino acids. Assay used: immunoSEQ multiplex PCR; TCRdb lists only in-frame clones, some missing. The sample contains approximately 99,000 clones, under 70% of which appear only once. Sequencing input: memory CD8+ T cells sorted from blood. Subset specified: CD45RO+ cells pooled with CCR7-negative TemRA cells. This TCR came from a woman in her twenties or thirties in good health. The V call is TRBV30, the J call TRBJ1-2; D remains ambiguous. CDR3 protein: CAWSVLEGYTF. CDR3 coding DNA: TGTGCCTGGAGTGTACTGGAGGGCTACACCTTC.